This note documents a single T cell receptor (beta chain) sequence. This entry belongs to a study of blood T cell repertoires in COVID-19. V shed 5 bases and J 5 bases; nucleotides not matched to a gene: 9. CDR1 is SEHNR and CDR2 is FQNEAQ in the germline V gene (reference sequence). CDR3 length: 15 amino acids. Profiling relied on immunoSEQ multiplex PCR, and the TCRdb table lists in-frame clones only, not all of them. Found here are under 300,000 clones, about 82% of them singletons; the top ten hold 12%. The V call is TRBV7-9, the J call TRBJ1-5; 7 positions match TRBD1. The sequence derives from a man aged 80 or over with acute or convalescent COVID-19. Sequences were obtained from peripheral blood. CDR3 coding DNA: TGTGCCAGCAGCGCGGGACAGCTGGGGGATCAGCCCCAGCATTTT. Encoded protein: CASSAGQLGDQPQHF. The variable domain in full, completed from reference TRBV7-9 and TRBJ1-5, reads DTGVSQNPRHKITKRGQNVTFRCDPISEHNRLYWYRQTLGQGPEFLTYFQNEAQLEKSRLLSDRFSAERPKGSFSTLEIQRTEQGDSAMYLCASSAGQLGDQPQHFGDGTRLSIL.